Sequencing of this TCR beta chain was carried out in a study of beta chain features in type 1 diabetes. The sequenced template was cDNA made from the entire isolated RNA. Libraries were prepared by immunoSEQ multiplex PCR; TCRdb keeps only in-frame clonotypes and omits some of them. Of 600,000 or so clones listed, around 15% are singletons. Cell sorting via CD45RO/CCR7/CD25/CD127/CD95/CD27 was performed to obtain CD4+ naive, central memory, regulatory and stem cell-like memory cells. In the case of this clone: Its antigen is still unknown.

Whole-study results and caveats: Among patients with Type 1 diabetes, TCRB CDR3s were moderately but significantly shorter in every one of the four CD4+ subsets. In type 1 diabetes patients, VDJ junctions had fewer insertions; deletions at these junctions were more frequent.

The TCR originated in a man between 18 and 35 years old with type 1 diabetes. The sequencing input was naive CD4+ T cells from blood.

The CDR3 is CASSTPGAVYEQYF. The CDR3 nucleotides read TGTGCCAGCAGCACCCCGGGGGCAGTCTACGAGCAGTACTTC. The V and J genes are TRBV6-6 and TRBJ2-7; D may be TRBD1 or TRBD2 (6 bases each). The CDR3 spans 14 residues. Per germline, CDR1 MNHNY and CDR2 SVGAGI (reference sequence). V was clipped by 6 bases and J by 3 bases, with 15 bases between them.